This entry lists 8 T cell receptor beta chains sequenced from one sample in a study of T cell responses to AZD1222 COVID-19 vaccine. Measured with immunoSEQ multiplex PCR; TCRdb has only the in-frame clones, and not every one. The table has tens of thousands of clones, approximately 90% seen once. Specimen: peripheral blood, collected 28 days after the second AZD1222 dose. Every receptor here comes from an adult who received the AZD1222 COVID-19 vaccine.

J is TRBJ2-5 and V is TRBV5-1; D is possibly TRBD2 (6 bases). The CDR3 is made up of 15 amino acids. The V gene's germline CDR1 is SGHRS and CDR2 YFSETQ. With 4 bases removed from V and 0 bases from J, the gap between germline ends came to 13 bases. The DNA for the CDR3 is TGCGCCAGCAGCGACCCGGACTACCACCAAGAGACCCAGTACTTC. Encoded protein: CASSDPDYHQETQYF.

The chain carries TRBV11-2 and TRBJ1-6; D is perhaps TRBD1 (6 bases). The CDR3 runs to 15 residues. Germline CDR1 SGHAT, CDR2 FQNNGV. V lost 0 bases and J 8 bases, leaving 11 bases between the germline ends. The CDR3 sequence is CASSLEAGAHSPLHF. The CDR3 bases are TGTGCCAGCAGCTTAGAGGCAGGGGCGCATTCACCCCTCCACTTT.

The J gene is TRBJ1-6, the V gene TRBV6-2 or TRBV6-3; 8 bases are a match to TRBD1. The CDR3 runs 13 residues. V lost 5 bases and J lost 10; bases outside the gene matches: 4. The germline V gene encodes CDR1 MNHEY and CDR2 SVGEGT. The CDR3 sequence is CASSPGTGSPLHF. The CDR3 region has the DNA TGTGCCAGCAGTCCCGGGACAGGCTCACCCCTCCACTTT.

The CDR3 protein is CAGSVGGGRYNEQFF. The CDR3 nucleotides read TGTGCCGGGTCGGTTGGAGGGGGAAGATACAATGAGCAGTTCTTC. The chain uses TRBV13 and TRBJ2-1; D is tentatively TRBD1 or TRBD2 (6 bases each). CDR1 is PRHDT and CDR2 is FYEKMQ in the germline V gene (reference sequence). V lost 11 bases to trimming and J lost 4 bases, with 21 bases between them. This CDR3 spans 15 amino acids.

The CDR3 sequence: CASSRAGSANEKLFF. CDR3 DNA: TGTGCCAGCAGCAGAGCAGGGTCGGCTAATGAAAAACTGTTTTTT. The chain employs TRBV7-9 and TRBJ1-4, with D tentatively TRBD1 (5 bases). Germline CDR1 SEHNR, CDR2 FQNEAQ (reference sequence). V lost 5 bases to trimming and J lost 3 bases, with 13 bases between them. The CDR3 runs to 15 residues.

This chain joins TRBV18 and TRBJ2-7; possible D gene TRBD1, 5 bases. CDR1 KGHSH and CDR2 LQKENI come from the germline V gene. V was cut by 3 bases and J by 0 bases, with 9 bases left in between. The CDR3 extends over 14 amino acids. This CDR3 reads CASSPRRDSYEQYF. The CDR3 DNA sequence: TGTGCCAGCTCACCTCGCAGGGACTCCTACGAGCAGTACTTC.

In its sample, this clone was seen once. The V gene is TRBV10-2, the J gene TRBJ1-6, with TRBD1 matching 10 bases. With V trimmed by 6 bases and J by 10 bases, 12 bases remained unmatched. Germline-derived CDR1 and CDR2 are WSHSY and SAAADI. The CDR3 runs 16 residues. DNA of the CDR3: TGCGCCAGCAGCCCCCGGGACAGGGGATTTGAATCACCCCTCCACTTT. Encoded protein: CASSPRDRGFESPLHF.

The chain carries TRBV19 and TRBJ1-3; D is uncertain. The CDR3 totals 13 residues. Between the trimmed V and J ends, which lost 4 bases and 7 bases, there was a span of 11 bases. The germline V gene encodes CDR1 LNHDA and CDR2 SQIVND (reference sequence). CDR3 DNA sequence: TGTGCCAGTAGTACAACAAGCCGTAACACCATATATTTT. This gives the protein CASSTTSRNTIYF.